These T cell receptor beta chains were read from a single sample in a study of blood T cell repertoires in COVID-19. Assay: immunoSEQ multiplex PCR; the TCRdb copy retains only in-frame clones and omits some. The sample yields 110,000 or so clones, 84% seen once. Sequences were obtained from peripheral blood. Every receptor here comes from a woman aged 40 to 49 with acute or convalescent COVID-19. Each CDR3 is given with its conserved first and last residue. A D gene is named only where the DNA matches it firmly. The listing skips clone size in some rows; elsewhere it reads once, few, many or a size class.

clone_size: -; d_call: -; v_call: TRBV12-3/TRBV12-4; j_call: TRBJ1-3; cdr3_aa: CATNREGVNTIYF; cdr3_nt: TGTGCCACGAACAGGGAAGGAGTAAACACCATATATTTT
clone_size: -; d_call: -; v_call: TRBV6-2/TRBV6-3; j_call: TRBJ2-3; cdr3_aa: CASSYSLLTREDTQYF; cdr3_nt: TGTGCCAGCAGTTACTCTCTTCTGACTCGGGAGGATACGCAGTATTTT
clone_size: -; d_call: -; v_call: TRBV19; j_call: TRBJ2-1; cdr3_aa: CASSMGPEQFF; cdr3_nt: TGTGCCAGTAGTATGGGCCCTGAGCAGTTCTTC
clone_size: -; d_call: -; v_call: TRBV5-8; j_call: TRBJ1-5; cdr3_aa: CAWIGRVSGPQHF; cdr3_nt: TGTGCCTGGATTGGGAGGGTTAGTGGGCCCCAGCATTTT
clone_size: once; d_call: TRBD1; v_call: TRBV6-5; j_call: TRBJ2-3; cdr3_aa: CASSAGTGVADTQYF; cdr3_nt: TGTGCCAGCAGCGCCGGGACAGGGGTCGCAGATACGCAGTATTTT
clone_size: -; d_call: -; v_call: TRBV2; j_call: TRBJ1-4; cdr3_aa: CASSDPGTNEKLFF; cdr3_nt: TGTGCCAGCAGTGATCCGGGAACTAATGAAAAACTGTTTTTT
clone_size: -; d_call: -; v_call: TRBV2; j_call: TRBJ2-7; cdr3_aa: CASSANYEQYF; cdr3_nt: TGTGCCAGCAGTGCTAATTACGAGCAGTACTTC
clone_size: -; d_call: TRBD2; v_call: TRBV7-6; j_call: TRBJ2-4; cdr3_aa: CASSPSGGLAKNIQYF; cdr3_nt: TGTGCCAGCAGCCCTAGCGGGGGCCTAGCCAAAAACATTCAGTACTTC
clone_size: once; d_call: TRBD2; v_call: TRBV6-4; j_call: TRBJ2-3; cdr3_aa: CASSDRAGTDTQYF; cdr3_nt: TGTGCCAGCAGTGACCGAGCGGGGACAGATACGCAGTATTTT
clone_size: few; d_call: TRBD1; v_call: TRBV3-1/TRBV3-2; j_call: TRBJ1-6; cdr3_aa: CASSQTTGGAGNSPLHF; cdr3_nt: TGTGCCAGCAGCCAAACGACAGGGGGCGCGGGTAATTCACCCCTCCACTTT
clone_size: -; d_call: -; v_call: TRBV10-1; j_call: TRBJ2-3; cdr3_aa: CASSAVLFTDTQYF; cdr3_nt: TGCGCCAGCAGTGCCGTCTTATTCACAGATACGCAGTATTTT